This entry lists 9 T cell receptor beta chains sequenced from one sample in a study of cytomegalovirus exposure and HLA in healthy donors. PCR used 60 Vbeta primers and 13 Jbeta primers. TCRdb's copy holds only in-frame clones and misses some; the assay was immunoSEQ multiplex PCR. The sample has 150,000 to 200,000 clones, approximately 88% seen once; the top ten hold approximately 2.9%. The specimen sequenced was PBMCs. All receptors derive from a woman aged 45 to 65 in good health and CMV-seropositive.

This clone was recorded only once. CDR3 nucleotide sequence: TGTGCCAGCTCACCATCAGGTTTAGTTAATTCACCCCTCCACTTT. Protein product: CASSPSGLVNSPLHF. The chain is built from TRBV18 and TRBJ1-6; D gene ambiguous. Trimming left V 2 bases short and J 6 bases short, with 11 bases between. Germline V gives CDR1 KGHSH, CDR2 LQKENI. CDR3 size: 15 residues. Complete variable domain (other parts from reference TRBV18 and TRBJ1-6): NAGVMQNPRHLVRRRGQEARLRCSPMKGHSHVYWYRQLPEEGLKFMVYLQKENIIDESGMPKERFSAEFPKEGPSILRIQQVVRGDSAAYFCASSPSGLVNSPLHFGNGTRLTVT.

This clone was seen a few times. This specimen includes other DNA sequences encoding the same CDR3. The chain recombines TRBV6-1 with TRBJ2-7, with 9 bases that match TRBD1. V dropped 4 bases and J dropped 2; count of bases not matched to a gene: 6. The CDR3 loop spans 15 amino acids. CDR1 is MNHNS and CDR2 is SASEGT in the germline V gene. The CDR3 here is CASSATDRGPYEQYF. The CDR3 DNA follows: TGTGCCAGCAGTGCTACGGACAGGGGACCCTACGAGCAGTACTTC.

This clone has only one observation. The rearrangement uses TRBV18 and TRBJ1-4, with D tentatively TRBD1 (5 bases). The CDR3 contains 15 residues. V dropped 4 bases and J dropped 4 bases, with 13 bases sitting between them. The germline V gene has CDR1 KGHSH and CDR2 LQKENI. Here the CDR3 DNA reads TGTGCCAGCTCACGAGGTGACAGTCGTAATGAAAAACTGTTTTTT. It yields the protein CASSRGDSRNEKLFF.

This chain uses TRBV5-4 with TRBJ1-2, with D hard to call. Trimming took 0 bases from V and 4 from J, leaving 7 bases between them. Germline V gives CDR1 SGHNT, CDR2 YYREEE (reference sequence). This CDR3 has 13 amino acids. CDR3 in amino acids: CASSLGQFYGYTF. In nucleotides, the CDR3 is TGTGCCAGCAGCTTGGGTCAGTTCTATGGCTACACCTTC. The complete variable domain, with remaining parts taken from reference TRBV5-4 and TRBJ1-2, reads ETGVTQSPTHLIKTRGQQVTLRCSSQSGHNTVSWYQQALGQGPQFIFQYYREEENGRGNFPPRFSGLQFPNYSSELNVNALELDDSALYLCASSLGQFYGYTFGSGTRLTVV.

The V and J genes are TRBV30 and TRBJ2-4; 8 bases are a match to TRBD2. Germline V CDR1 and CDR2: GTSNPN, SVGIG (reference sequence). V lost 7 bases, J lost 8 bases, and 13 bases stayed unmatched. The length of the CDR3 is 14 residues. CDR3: CASEGPGGVDIQYF. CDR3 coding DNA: TGTGCCTCCGAGGGTCCGGGGGGGGTGGACATTCAGTACTTC.

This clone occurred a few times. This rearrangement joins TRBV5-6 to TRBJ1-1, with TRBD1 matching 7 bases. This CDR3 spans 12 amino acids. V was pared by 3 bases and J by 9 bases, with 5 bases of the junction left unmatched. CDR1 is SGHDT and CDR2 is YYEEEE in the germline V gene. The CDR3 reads CASSYGTAQAFF. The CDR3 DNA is TGTGCCAGCAGCTACGGGACAGCCCAAGCTTTCTTT.

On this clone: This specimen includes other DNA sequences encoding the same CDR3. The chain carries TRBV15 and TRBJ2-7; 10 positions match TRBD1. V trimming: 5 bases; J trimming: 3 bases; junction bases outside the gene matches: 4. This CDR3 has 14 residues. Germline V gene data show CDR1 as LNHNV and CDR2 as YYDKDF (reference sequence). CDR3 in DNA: TGTGCCACCAGCGGGGACAGGGGAAACTACGAGCAGTACTTC. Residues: CATSGDRGNYEQYF.

CDR3: CASRGLGSGNTIYF. CDR3 nucleotide sequence: TGTGCCAGCAGGGGGCTGGGCTCTGGAAACACCATATATTTT. The chain couples TRBV27 to TRBJ1-3, with D tentatively TRBD1 (5 bases). Trimming took off 6 bases at V and 0 bases at J, with 9 bases between the two ends. Germline CDR1 and CDR2: MNHEY and SMNVEV (reference sequence). The CDR3 loop spans 14 amino acids.

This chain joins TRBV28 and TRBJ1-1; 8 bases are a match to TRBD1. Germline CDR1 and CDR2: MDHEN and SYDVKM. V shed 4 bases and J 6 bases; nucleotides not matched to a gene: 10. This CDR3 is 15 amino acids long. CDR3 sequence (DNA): TGTGCCAGCAGTTCCCTGGACAGGGAGGAGGCTGAAGCTTTCTTT. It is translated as CASSSLDREEAEAFF.